The next 17 T cell receptor beta chains were all read from a single sample in a study of T cell changes during pregnancy in multiple sclerosis. Some clones are missing from TCRdb's copy, which holds only in-frame ones; the method was immunoSEQ multiplex PCR. The sample holds tens of thousands of clones, around 92% seen once. The starting material was peripheral blood, obtained before pregnancy. The receptor set was obtained from a female donor with multiple sclerosis, enrolled in a pregnancy study.

V is TRBV9 and J is TRBJ2-1, with 14 bases identical to TRBD2. V was pared by 0 bases and J by 5 bases, with 10 bases of the junction left unmatched. This CDR3 is built from 19 residues. In germline, CDR1 is SGDLS, CDR2 YYNGEE. The CDR3 nucleotides read TGTGCCAGCAGCGTAGGGGATGGGGGGACTAGCGGGAGAGACAATGAGCAGTTCTTC. As protein: CASSVGDGGTSGRDNEQFF.

The V gene is TRBV12-5, the J gene TRBJ2-2, with 8 bases identical to TRBD2. The germline CDR1 and CDR2 sequences are LGHNT and FRNRAP. The CDR3 has 16 residues. V dropped 2 bases and J dropped 2; count of bases not matched to a gene: 4. CDR3 bases: TGTGCTAGTGGTTTGATAGCGGGACTTAACACCGGGGAGCTGTTTTTT. It encodes CASGLIAGLNTGELFF.

V gene TRBV6-4 combines with J gene TRBJ1-5, with D tentatively TRBD1 (5 bases). V dropped 6 bases and J dropped 2 bases, with 20 bases sitting between them. The length of the CDR3 is 17 residues. The germline gives CDR1 MRHNA, CDR2 SNTAGT. CDR3 protein: CASRGGERENGNQPQHF. The CDR3 DNA is TGTGCCAGCAGGGGGGGGGAAAGGGAGAACGGCAATCAGCCCCAGCATTTT.

This chain uses TRBV19 with TRBJ1-1, with a weak D call TRBD1 (6 bases). The germline V and J ends were trimmed by 1 base and 1 base, with 10 bases remaining between them. The CDR3 loop spans 15 amino acids. The germline V gene has CDR1 LNHDA and CDR2 SQIVND (reference sequence). The CDR3 nucleotides are TGTGCCAGTAGTATAGGTCGGGGGGCGAACACTGAAGCTTTCTTT. It is translated as CASSIGRGANTEAFF.

This clone was recorded a few times. This sequence joins TRBV5-1 and TRBJ2-7; D is unresolved. In germline, CDR1 is SGHRS, CDR2 YFSETQ. Trimming shortened V by 5 bases and J by 0 bases, and 12 bases separated the two germline ends. This CDR3 is built from 14 residues. The CDR3 DNA reads as TGCGCCAGCAGTTTAGACTCTTTCTCCTACGAGCAGTACTTC. It codes for CASSLDSFSYEQYF.

The chain employs TRBV10-3 and TRBJ2-1; 8 nucleotides agree with TRBD2. Trimming removed 6 bases from V and 10 bases from J; junction bases left unmatched: 14. Germline V gene data show CDR1 as ENHRY and CDR2 as SYGVKD. The CDR3 is made up of 15 amino acids. CDR3 region: CAIRARTGGPGEQFF. CDR3 bases: TGTGCCATCAGGGCCCGAACGGGAGGGCCCGGGGAGCAGTTCTTC.

The V gene is TRBV27, the J gene TRBJ2-1; D gene ambiguous. This CDR3 comprises 11 residues. V lost 4 bases to trimming and J lost 6 bases, with 4 bases between them. CDR1 is MNHEY and CDR2 is SMNVEV in the germline V gene (reference sequence). The CDR3 reads CASSSTNEQFF. The DNA for the CDR3 is TGTGCCAGCAGTTCTACCAATGAGCAGTTCTTC.

The V and J genes are TRBV5-4 and TRBJ1-3, with 10 nucleotides matching TRBD1. Germline CDR1 and CDR2: SGHNT and YYREEE (reference sequence). The CDR3 extends over 15 amino acids. The V segment lost 4 bases and the J segment 4 bases; nucleotides outside the gene matches: 5. The CDR3 DNA reads TGTGCCAGCAGCCAGGGACAGGGGCTCGGAAACACCATATATTTT. The encoded protein is CASSQGQGLGNTIYF.

This clone was recorded only once. The genes are TRBV12-5 and TRBJ2-3; D gene uncertain. This CDR3 has 14 residues. V was clipped by 6 bases and J by 4 bases, with 14 bases between them. Germline CDR1 and CDR2: LGHNT and FRNRAP. The CDR3 loop is CASGPSARADTQYF. The CDR3 DNA follows: TGTGCTAGTGGCCCGAGCGCCAGAGCAGATACGCAGTATTTT.

This clone was counted only a few times. The V call is TRBV11-2, the J call TRBJ2-2; D may be TRBD2 (5 bases). The CDR3 is 16 residues long. Trimming stripped 5 bases from V and 1 base from J, with 14 bases between. The V gene's germline CDR1 is SGHAT and CDR2 FQNNGV. The CDR3 loop reads CASSIRRGQNTGELFF. Here the CDR3 DNA reads TGTGCCAGCAGCATCCGCCGAGGGCAGAACACCGGGGAGCTGTTTTTT.

The chain couples TRBV28 to TRBJ2-7; tentatively, D is TRBD2 (5 bases). The CDR3 is 14 amino acids. With 1 base removed from V and 2 bases from J, the gap between germline ends came to 9 bases. The V gene's germline CDR1 is MDHEN and CDR2 SYDVKM. The CDR3 sequence: CASSLSRVTYEQYF. CDR3 bases: TGTGCCAGCAGTTTATCGAGGGTTACCTACGAGCAGTACTTC.

A few counts support this clone. The rearrangement joins TRBV11-3 to TRBJ2-1; 7 nucleotides align to TRBD2. The CDR3 covers 14 residues. The V gene end was trimmed by 1 base and the J gene end by 13 bases; junction bases not matched to a gene: 10. The germline gives CDR1 SGHNT, CDR2 YENEEA. The CDR3 DNA sequence: TGTGCCAGCAGCTTAGCATTGGTGGGGGGGACTCAGTTCTTC. This gives the protein CASSLALVGGTQFF.

This sequence joins TRBV27 and TRBJ2-7; D unclear. Per the germline V gene, CDR1 is MNHEY and CDR2 is SMNVEV (reference sequence). The CDR3 runs 13 residues. The V gene lost 6 bases and the J gene lost 3 bases, with 12 bases spanning the gap. The chain's CDR3 is CASRRSYGYEQYF. CDR3 in DNA: TGTGCCAGCAGGAGGTCTTACGGCTACGAGCAGTACTTC.

This clone was recorded only once. The chain couples TRBV29-1 to TRBJ2-7; 9 bases fit TRBD1. CDR3 length: 13 amino acids. The V and J ends lost 4 bases and 5 bases, in that order; junction bases with no gene match: 6. Germline CDR1 is SQVTM and CDR2 is ANQGSEA. CDR3 nucleotides: TGCAGCGTTGGCCGGGACAGGGACCACGAGCAGTACTTC. This encodes CSVGRDRDHEQYF.

This chain joins TRBV7-2 and TRBJ2-3, with 12 bases aligning to TRBD2. This CDR3 has 19 amino acids. V shed 1 base and J 2 bases; nucleotides not matched to a gene: 10. Germline CDR1 and CDR2: SGHTA and FQGNSA. CDR3 DNA sequence: TGTGCCAGCAGCTTAGGGGGGCTAGCGGGAGGGCCCTTCACAGATACGCAGTATTTT. Amino acids: CASSLGGLAGGPFTDTQYF. Filled out from reference TRBV7-2 and TRBJ2-3, the complete variable domain reads GAGVSQSPSNKVTEKGKDVELRCDPISGHTALYWYRQSLGQGLEFLIYFQGNSAPDKSGLPSDRFSAERTGGSVSTLTIQRTQQEDSAVYLCASSLGGLAGGPFTDTQYFGPGTRLTVL.

The genes are TRBV7-9 and TRBJ2-7; TRBD1 matches 8 bases. The trim removed 5 bases at V and 6 bases at J, leaving 15 bases unmatched. The CDR3 length is 16 residues. CDR1 is SEHNR, CDR2 FQNEAQ, per germline (reference sequence). As DNA, the CDR3 is TGTGCCAGCAGCCGGACTTTGACAGGGGTGAGGGGCGAGCAGTACTTC. Protein sequence: CASSRTLTGVRGEQYF.

The chain is built from TRBV10-3 and TRBJ1-1; possibly TRBD1 for D (5 bases). The CDR3 consists of 12 residues. The germline V gene encodes CDR1 ENHRY and CDR2 SYGVKD. V lost 4 bases to trimming and J lost 8 bases, with 11 bases between them. This chain's CDR3 is CAISARGGEAFF. The CDR3 coding sequence is TGTGCCATCAGTGCTCGGGGGGGGGAAGCTTTCTTT.